The rows below give T cell receptor beta chains drawn from one sample of a study of cytomegalovirus exposure and HLA in healthy donors. TCRdb keeps only in-frame clones here, not all; method: immunoSEQ multiplex PCR. The sample comprises 130,000 or so clones, roughly 80% of which are singletons, and 1.4% to 1.5% rests with the top ten. Sequences were obtained from PBMCs. These receptors all stem from a female donor in good health and CMV-seronegative. Both conserved end residues are part of each CDR3. Fields, in order: D gene, clone size, V gene, J gene, CDR3 DNA, CDR3 protein. The D gene is left open where the match is weak. Where a row states a size, it is once, few, many or the class of an expanded clone; other rows omit it.

D gene: TRBD2
clone size: .
V gene: TRBV4-1
J gene: TRBJ2-3
CDR3 DNA: TGCGCCAGCAGCCCATTTGAGCGGGGGAGCACAGATACGCAGTATTTT
CDR3 protein: CASSPFERGSTDTQYF

D gene: TRBD1
clone size: .
V gene: TRBV5-4
J gene: TRBJ1-1
CDR3 DNA: TGTGCCAGCAGCTCAGGGGGCGCGATCGGTGAAGCTTTCTTT
CDR3 protein: CASSSGGAIGEAFF

D gene: .
clone size: once
V gene: TRBV15
J gene: TRBJ2-1
CDR3 DNA: TGTGCCACCAGCAGCTCATCCGGTGAGCAGTTCTTC
CDR3 protein: CATSSSSGEQFF

D gene: TRBD2
clone size: .
V gene: TRBV5-4
J gene: TRBJ2-2
CDR3 DNA: TGTGCCAGCAGCTTGTCGGGGGGGGACACCGGGGAGCTGTTTTTT
CDR3 protein: CASSLSGGDTGELFF

D gene: TRBD1
clone size: .
V gene: TRBV7-2
J gene: TRBJ2-7
CDR3 DNA: TGTGCCAGCAGCTTACTAGGGGGCAAATTATCCTACGAGCAGTACTTC
CDR3 protein: CASSLLGGKLSYEQYF

D gene: TRBD1
clone size: once
V gene: TRBV7-9
J gene: TRBJ1-5
CDR3 DNA: TGTGCCAGCAGCACAGACAGGGGGAGCAATCAGCCCCAGCATTTT
CDR3 protein: CASSTDRGSNQPQHF

D gene: TRBD1
clone size: .
V gene: TRBV2
J gene: TRBJ2-2
CDR3 DNA: TGTGCCAGCAACTTCCGGGACAGGGGCACCGGGGAGCTGTTTTTT
CDR3 protein: CASNFRDRGTGELFF

D gene: .
clone size: once
V gene: TRBV7-2
J gene: TRBJ2-1
CDR3 DNA: TGTGCCAGCAGCTTAGCGAAGGTCGGGAGTGAGCAGTTCTTC
CDR3 protein: CASSLAKVGSEQFF

D gene: TRBD1
clone size: few
V gene: TRBV6-1
J gene: TRBJ2-7
CDR3 DNA: TGTGCCAGCCGCGGGACAGGGGCGTCCTACGAGCAGTACTTC
CDR3 protein: CASRGTGASYEQYF

D gene: .
clone size: .
V gene: TRBV27
J gene: TRBJ2-5
CDR3 DNA: TGTGCCAGCACCCACTACCTGGCGGGGATCGGAGAGACCCAGTACTTC
CDR3 protein: CASTHYLAGIGETQYF

D gene: TRBD1
clone size: .
V gene: TRBV7-9
J gene: TRBJ2-2
CDR3 DNA: TGTGCCAGCAGCGGCGGGACAGGGAGTACCGGGGAGCTGTTTTTT
CDR3 protein: CASSGGTGSTGELFF

D gene: .
clone size: once
V gene: TRBV19
J gene: TRBJ1-4
CDR3 DNA: TGTGCCAGTAGTTCTCGAGGCGGGAAACTAAACGAAAAACTGTTTTTT
CDR3 protein: CASSSRGGKLNEKLFF

D gene: TRBD1
clone size: .
V gene: TRBV9
J gene: TRBJ1-1
CDR3 DNA: TGTGCCAGCAGCGTAGCCCGCGACAGGGATAACACTGAAGCTTTCTTT
CDR3 protein: CASSVARDRDNTEAFF

D gene: TRBD2
clone size: few
V gene: TRBV5-1
J gene: TRBJ2-5
CDR3 DNA: TGCGCCAGCAGCTTGGTACTAGCGGGAGGAGAGACCCAGTACTTC
CDR3 protein: CASSLVLAGGETQYF

D gene: TRBD2
clone size: few
V gene: TRBV9
J gene: TRBJ2-1
CDR3 DNA: TGTGCCAGCAGCGCTCAACTAGCGACTGAGCAGTTCTTC
CDR3 protein: CASSAQLATEQFF

D gene: .
clone size: .
V gene: TRBV19
J gene: TRBJ2-7
CDR3 DNA: TGTGCCAGTAGTGTCCCGGACCAGGGGTTTTACGAGCAGTACTTC
CDR3 protein: CASSVPDQGFYEQYF

D gene: TRBD1
clone size: .
V gene: TRBV5-6
J gene: TRBJ1-2
CDR3 DNA: TGTGCCGGCTTCTCCGACAGGGGCTATGGCTACACCTTC
CDR3 protein: CAGFSDRGYGYTF

D gene: TRBD1
clone size: .
V gene: TRBV19
J gene: TRBJ1-4
CDR3 DNA: TGTGCCAGTAGTAAATACAGGGGAACTAATGAAAAACTGTTTTTT
CDR3 protein: CASSKYRGTNEKLFF

D gene: .
clone size: .
V gene: TRBV28
J gene: TRBJ2-7
CDR3 DNA: TGTGCCAGCAGTCGCCCAGGGGGGTACGAGCAGTACTTC
CDR3 protein: CASSRPGGYEQYF

D gene: .
clone size: few
V gene: TRBV28
J gene: TRBJ2-7
CDR3 DNA: TGTGCCAGCAGTTTGGAACCAGGGTCATACGAGCAGTACTTC
CDR3 protein: CASSLEPGSYEQYF

D gene: TRBD1
clone size: .
V gene: TRBV5-1
J gene: TRBJ1-2
CDR3 DNA: TGCGCCAGCAGCTTGGTCGGCACAGGGGGCCTCGGGGATGGCTACACCTTC
CDR3 protein: CASSLVGTGGLGDGYTF

D gene: TRBD1
clone size: .
V gene: TRBV7-6
J gene: TRBJ1-4
CDR3 DNA: TGTGCCAGCAGCTTAGGCCGGGGACAGAGTAATGAAAAACTGTTTTTT
CDR3 protein: CASSLGRGQSNEKLFF

D gene: .
clone size: .
V gene: TRBV2
J gene: TRBJ1-2
CDR3 DNA: TGTGCCAGCAGTGAAGGGGGCCAGAGATATGGCTACACCTTC
CDR3 protein: CASSEGGQRYGYTF

D gene: TRBD2
clone size: .
V gene: TRBV7-2
J gene: TRBJ2-7
CDR3 DNA: TGTGCCAGCAGCTTGGGGACTAGCGGGAGGTCCCTCCGCAGCGAGCAGTACTTC
CDR3 protein: CASSLGTSGRSLRSEQYF

D gene: .
clone size: .
V gene: TRBV2
J gene: TRBJ2-2
CDR3 DNA: TGTGCCAGCCGATTGTCAGGGGGGACCGGGCTGTTTTTT
CDR3 protein: CASRLSGGTGLFF

D gene: TRBD1
clone size: .
V gene: TRBV19
J gene: TRBJ1-6
CDR3 DNA: TGTGCCAGTACCCTGACAGGGGGCTCCTATAATTCACCCCTCCACTTT
CDR3 protein: CASTLTGGSYNSPLHF

D gene: TRBD1
clone size: .
V gene: TRBV30
J gene: TRBJ1-1
CDR3 DNA: TGTGCCGGGGACAGGGGAGTTGAAGCTTTCTTT
CDR3 protein: CAGDRGVEAFF

D gene: .
clone size: .
V gene: TRBV19
J gene: TRBJ2-3
CDR3 DNA: TGTGCCAGTAGTGGGGGAGGACCAGATACGCAGTATTTT
CDR3 protein: CASSGGGPDTQYF

D gene: .
clone size: .
V gene: TRBV27
J gene: TRBJ2-5
CDR3 DNA: TGTGCCAGCAGTTTAATGGGGGGAGAGACCCAGTACTTC
CDR3 protein: CASSLMGGETQYF

D gene: TRBD1
clone size: few
V gene: TRBV5-1
J gene: TRBJ1-1
CDR3 DNA: TGCGCCAGCAGCCAACAGACAGGGGGGAACACTGAAGCTTTCTTT
CDR3 protein: CASSQQTGGNTEAFF

D gene: TRBD2
clone size: .
V gene: TRBV29-1
J gene: TRBJ2-7
CDR3 DNA: TGCAGCGTTGGGTCAGGAGGCGGGGGTACCTACGAGCAGTACTTC
CDR3 protein: CSVGSGGGGTYEQYF

D gene: TRBD1
clone size: .
V gene: TRBV28
J gene: TRBJ1-1
CDR3 DNA: TGTGCCAGCAGTCCAATGACAGGGGTGAACACTGAAGCTTTCTTT
CDR3 protein: CASSPMTGVNTEAFF

D gene: .
clone size: .
V gene: TRBV6-1
J gene: TRBJ1-2
CDR3 DNA: TGTGCCAGCAGTGAACTAAGTCGAAATAATGGCTACACCTTC
CDR3 protein: CASSELSRNNGYTF

D gene: .
clone size: .
V gene: TRBV28
J gene: TRBJ1-2
CDR3 DNA: TGTGCCAGCAGCTCTAACTATGGCTACACCTTC
CDR3 protein: CASSSNYGYTF

D gene: .
clone size: .
V gene: TRBV15
J gene: TRBJ1-2
CDR3 DNA: TGTGCCACCAGCAGAGATCGGGATGCATTCTATGGCTACACCTTC
CDR3 protein: CATSRDRDAFYGYTF

D gene: TRBD1
clone size: few
V gene: TRBV25-1
J gene: TRBJ2-7
CDR3 DNA: TGTGCCAGCAGGGGACAGGTGGACACCTACGAGCAGTACTTC
CDR3 protein: CASRGQVDTYEQYF

D gene: TRBD1
clone size: .
V gene: TRBV30
J gene: TRBJ2-3
CDR3 DNA: TGTGCCTGGAGGAGGGACAGGGCTAAGTCAGATACGCAGTATTTT
CDR3 protein: CAWRRDRAKSDTQYF

D gene: TRBD1
clone size: .
V gene: TRBV27
J gene: TRBJ2-3
CDR3 DNA: TGTGCCAGCACTTTCAGGGGGCGAACAGATACGCAGTATTTT
CDR3 protein: CASTFRGRTDTQYF

D gene: TRBD1
clone size: .
V gene: TRBV4-3
J gene: TRBJ2-7
CDR3 DNA: TGCGCCAGCAGCCAAGGACAGGGGGACGAGCAGTACTTC
CDR3 protein: CASSQGQGDEQYF

D gene: TRBD2
clone size: .
V gene: TRBV7-9
J gene: TRBJ2-2
CDR3 DNA: TGTGCCAGCAGCTCGTGGGGGGGAGAGCTGTTTTTT
CDR3 protein: CASSSWGGELFF

D gene: .
clone size: .
V gene: TRBV11-1
J gene: TRBJ2-7
CDR3 DNA: TGTGCCAGCAGCCCCCGGTTAGAGTCCCACGAGCAGTACTTC
CDR3 protein: CASSPRLESHEQYF

D gene: .
clone size: .
V gene: TRBV2
J gene: TRBJ1-1
CDR3 DNA: TGTGCCAGCAGTGAAATGTTACGGGGAAAAGCTTTCTTT
CDR3 protein: CASSEMLRGKAFF

D gene: TRBD1
clone size: .
V gene: TRBV10-3
J gene: TRBJ1-4
CDR3 DNA: TGTGCCATCAGTGAAGGGGGCGGGAATGAAAAACTGTTTTTT
CDR3 protein: CAISEGGGNEKLFF

D gene: TRBD1
clone size: few
V gene: TRBV7-9
J gene: TRBJ2-7
CDR3 DNA: TGTGCCTCAGGGGGCTACGAGCAGTACTTC
CDR3 protein: CASGGYEQYF

D gene: .
clone size: .
V gene: TRBV18
J gene: TRBJ1-5
CDR3 DNA: TGTGCCAGCTCACTATTACCCCAGGGGCAAGGCAATCAGCCCCAGCATTTT
CDR3 protein: CASSLLPQGQGNQPQHF

D gene: .
clone size: once
V gene: TRBV5-1
J gene: TRBJ2-7
CDR3 DNA: TGCGCCAGCAGCTATTCCAGGGGTAGCTCCTACGAGCAGTACTTC
CDR3 protein: CASSYSRGSSYEQYF

D gene: .
clone size: .
V gene: TRBV10-3
J gene: TRBJ1-1
CDR3 DNA: TGTGCCATCAGTGCCCACAGGGAAGGGAACACTGAAGCTTTCTTT
CDR3 protein: CAISAHREGNTEAFF

D gene: .
clone size: .
V gene: TRBV4-3
J gene: TRBJ2-5
CDR3 DNA: TGCGCCAGCAGCCAAGCAGGGTACCAAGAGACCCAGTACTTC
CDR3 protein: CASSQAGYQETQYF

D gene: .
clone size: .
V gene: TRBV5-1
J gene: TRBJ1-3
CDR3 DNA: TGCGCCAGCAGCCCCGACACCTCTGGAAACACCATATATTTT
CDR3 protein: CASSPDTSGNTIYF

D gene: TRBD2
clone size: .
V gene: TRBV6-5
J gene: TRBJ2-5
CDR3 DNA: TGTGCCAGCAGCCGTATCGGGACTAGCGGAGAGGAGCAGTACTTC
CDR3 protein: CASSRIGTSGEEQYF

D gene: .
clone size: .
V gene: TRBV5-1
J gene: TRBJ2-5
CDR3 DNA: TGCGCCAGCAGGACAGACCTAGAGACCCAGTACTTC
CDR3 protein: CASRTDLETQYF

D gene: .
clone size: few
V gene: TRBV4-3
J gene: TRBJ1-4
CDR3 DNA: TGCGCCAGCAGCCGAAAAAGCGGGGACTTGGATGAAAAACTGTTTTTT
CDR3 protein: CASSRKSGDLDEKLFF